The source of this T cell receptor beta chain is a study of CD8+ T cells in alopecia areata. This clone was recorded only once. Treatment here: oral pan-JAK inhibitor, 5-10 mg twice daily. T lymphocytes (CD4+ and CD8+) were sorted from PBMCs. cDNA prepared by RNA extraction and subsequent reverse transcription served as the template for sequencing. Produced via immunoSEQ multiplex PCR; TCRdb's table is partial and in-frame only. The repertoire holds about 190,000 clones, with roughly three fifths as singletons. With 11 bases removed from V and 5 bases from J, the gap between germline ends came to 22 bases. The CDR3 is 15 amino acids. Germline-derived CDR1 and CDR2 are MNHEY and SMNVEV (reference sequence).

The chain carries TRBV27 and TRBJ1-5; D is perhaps TRBD1 (6 bases). The TCR was taken from a human donor with alopecia areata. Sample: CD8+ T cells sorted from blood, taken at week 24, from a patient treated with tofacitinib. CDR3: CASGVGGANHQPQHF. The CDR3 DNA reads TGTGCCTCCGGGGTGGGGGGCGCGAACCATCAGCCCCAGCATTTT.